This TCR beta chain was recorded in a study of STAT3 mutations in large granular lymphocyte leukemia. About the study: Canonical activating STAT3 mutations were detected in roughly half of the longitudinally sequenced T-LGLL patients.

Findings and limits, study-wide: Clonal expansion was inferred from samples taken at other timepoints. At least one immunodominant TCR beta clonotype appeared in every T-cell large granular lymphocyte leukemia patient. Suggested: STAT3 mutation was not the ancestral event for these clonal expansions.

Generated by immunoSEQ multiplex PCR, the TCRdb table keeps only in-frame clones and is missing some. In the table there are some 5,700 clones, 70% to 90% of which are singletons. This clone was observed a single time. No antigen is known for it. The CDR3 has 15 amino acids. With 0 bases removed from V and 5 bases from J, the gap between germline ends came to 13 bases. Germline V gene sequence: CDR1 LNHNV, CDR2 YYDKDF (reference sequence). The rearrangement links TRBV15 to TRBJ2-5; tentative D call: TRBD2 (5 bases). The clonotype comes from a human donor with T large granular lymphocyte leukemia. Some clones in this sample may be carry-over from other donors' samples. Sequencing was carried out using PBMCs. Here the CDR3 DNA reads TGTGCCACCAGCAGAGAAACTCACGGCGGGGAGACCCAGTACTTC. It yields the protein CATSRETHGGETQYF.